The rows below give T cell receptor beta chains drawn from one sample of a study of response to subunit inactivated influenza vaccine. TCRdb fed the RT-PCR reads into MiXCR, producing one record per CDR3 protein. The sample contains about 620,000 distinct CDR3 sequences, 12% of which appear only once. Specimen: PBMCs from blood, collected on the day of vaccination. Receptor source: a man aged 50 to 59 who received an inactivated influenza vaccine. Both conserved end residues are part of each CDR3. Each record gives: V gene, clone size, D gene, J gene, CDR3 DNA, CDR3 protein. A D gene is named only where the DNA matches it firmly. Size is stated for part of the rows, as once, few or many counts, or as a class when the clone is expanded.

TRBV20-1	NA	NA	TRBJ1-5	TGCAGTGCTCTAAAGGGGGGGTACTCTAAGATCAATCAGCCCCAGCATTTT	CSALKGGYSKINQPQHF
TRBV28	few	TRBD1	TRBJ2-3	TGTGCCAGCAGTTTAAAAGGGGGCCGCGCAAATACGCAGTATTTT	CASSLKGGRANTQYF
TRBV24-1	NA	NA	TRBJ1-5	TGTGCCACCAGTGCGGGCCGCCAGATGGAAACCCAGCATTTT	CATSAGRQMETQHF
TRBV5-5	NA	NA	TRBJ1-1	TGTGCCAGCAGCTTTTTTAAGGGGGTAATGAACACTGAAGCTTTCTTT	CASSFFKGVMNTEAFF
TRBV20-1	many	NA	TRBJ2-6	TGCAGTGCTATTGGAGGCCATGGGGCCAACGTCCTGACTTTC	CSAIGGHGANVLTF
TRBV12-3/TRBV12-4	NA	NA	TRBJ2-2	TGTGCCAGCAGTCCTAGAGGGACACGGAACACCGGGGAGCTGTTTTTT	CASSPRGTRNTGELFF
TRBV10-3	many	TRBD1	TRBJ1-5	TGTGCCACGCAGGCCGGGACAGGCAATCAGCCCCAGCATTTT	CATQAGTGNQPQHF
TRBV3-1	NA	TRBD2	TRBJ2-2	TGTGCCAGCAGCCAAGGGACTAGCGGGAGAAACACCGGGGAGCTGTTTTTT	CASSQGTSGRNTGELFF
TRBV5-1	NA	NA	TRBJ2-5	TGCGCCAGCAGCTTGGGGAGAAGGATGGAGACCCAGTACTTC	CASSLGRRMETQYF
TRBV5-1	many	TRBD2	TRBJ2-1	TGCGCCAGCAGCTTTGCAGCGGGAGAGTGGTACAATGAGCAGTTCTTC	CASSFAAGEWYNEQFF
TRBV11-2	NA	NA	TRBJ1-1	TGTGCCAGCAGCTCAGCCCTAGGGGGGGGTAGGACTGAAGCTTTCTTT	CASSSALGGGRTEAFF
TRBV20-1	NA	NA	TRBJ2-7	TGCAGTGCTAGGCGGGACACCTACGAGCAGTACTTC	CSARRDTYEQYF
TRBV4-2	NA	TRBD2	TRBJ2-1	TGTGCCAGCAGCCAAGCCTTCCTAGCGGACTTTCAGTTCTTC	CASSQAFLADFQFF
TRBV27	NA	NA	TRBJ1-6	TGTGCCAGCCGTCGGGAATCGGTGTCCTATAATTCACCCCTCCACTTT	CASRRESVSYNSPLHF
TRBV7-2	NA	NA	TRBJ2-7	TGTGCCAGCAGCTTAGCTGGGACGCTGTTTAGTGAGCAGTACTTC	CASSLAGTLFSEQYF
TRBV6-2/TRBV6-3	NA	NA	TRBJ2-6	TGTGCCAGCACCATTCAAGGGGTTGCTGGGGCCAACGTCCTGACTTTC	CASTIQGVAGANVLTF
TRBV7-9	few	TRBD1	TRBJ2-3	TGTGCCAGCAGCCCGGGGACAGGGGAAAACACAGATACGCAGTATTTT	CASSPGTGENTDTQYF
TRBV7-6	NA	NA	TRBJ2-7	TGTGCCAGCAGCCAAGGGACGATCAACTCCTACGAGCAGTACTTC	CASSQGTINSYEQYF
TRBV20-1	NA	NA	TRBJ2-7	TGCAGTGCTAGAGATCGAGAGTCCATCAACGAGCAGTACTTC	CSARDRESINEQYF
TRBV3-1	few	TRBD1	TRBJ1-2	TGTGCCAGCAGCCAAGGGACAGGGAGAGAGAGAGGCTACACCTTC	CASSQGTGRERGYTF
TRBV6-1	many	NA	TRBJ1-2	TGCGCCAGCAGCCCGACCGGGCGGAACTATGGCTACACCTTC	CASSPTGRNYGYTF
TRBV30	few	NA	TRBJ2-1	TGTGCCTCCCGACAGCTTGGCTACAATGAGCAGTTCTTC	CASRQLGYNEQFF
TRBV12-3/TRBV12-4	NA	TRBD2	TRBJ2-5	TGTGCCAGCAGACTAGCGGGAGGGCCCCAAGAGACCCAGTACTTC	CASRLAGGPQETQYF
TRBV12-3/TRBV12-4	NA	NA	TRBJ2-3	TGTGCCAGCAGTTCTGGAGCCCTGTACACAGATACGCAGTATTTT	CASSSGALYTDTQYF
TRBV6-1	many	NA	TRBJ1-1	TGTGCCAGCAGGACGGGACCGATGAACACTGAAGCTTTCTTT	CASRTGPMNTEAFF
TRBV28	few	NA	TRBJ2-7	TGTGCCAGCAGTTTATTACAGCTCGGGGAGCAGTACTTC	CASSLLQLGEQYF
TRBV18	NA	NA	TRBJ2-1	TGTGCCAGCTCACCGACGCGGGGTGGCTTCAATGAGCAGTTCTTC	CASSPTRGGFNEQFF
TRBV3-1	NA	NA	TRBJ2-6	TGTGCCAGCAGCCGGAGCCAGTCGAGCTCTGGGGCCAACGTCCTGACTTTC	CASSRSQSSSGANVLTF
TRBV28	many	TRBD1	TRBJ2-3	TGTGCCAGCAGTTTATTGCTTGGGGACAGGGGCACAGATACGCAGTATTTT	CASSLLLGDRGTDTQYF
TRBV27	few	NA	TRBJ1-5	TGTGCCAGCAGTTTAGATTTTAATCAGCCCCAGCATTTT	CASSLDFNQPQHF
TRBV6-1	NA	TRBD2	TRBJ2-1	TGTGCCAGCAGGGGACTAGCGGGAGCGAACAATGAGCAGTTCTTC	CASRGLAGANNEQFF
TRBV29-1	few	NA	TRBJ2-3	TGCAGCGTCGAAGTAGGGGGGAGTACGCAGTATTTT	CSVEVGGSTQYF
TRBV20-1	few	TRBD1	TRBJ1-2	TGCAGTGCCCGGACAGGGGTTAGCTATGGCTACACCTTC	CSARTGVSYGYTF
TRBV5-1	few	TRBD1	TRBJ1-1	TGCGCCAGCAGCTACGGGACAGGGGGCACTGAAGCTTTCTTT	CASSYGTGGTEAFF
TRBV10-2	few	NA	TRBJ2-7	TGCGCCAGCAGTGACCCCCCGGGGTCCGAGCAGTACTTC	CASSDPPGSEQYF
TRBV4-1	NA	TRBD2	TRBJ2-5	TGCGCCAGCAGCCAACCAGCGGGGGGGACTCGGGAGACCCAGTACTTC	CASSQPAGGTRETQYF
TRBV4-1	many	NA	TRBJ1-2	TGCGCCAGCAGCCAAGACCCTGGGGGGACGTCTAACTATGGCTACACCTTC	CASSQDPGGTSNYGYTF
TRBV10-3	few	TRBD2	TRBJ2-1	TGTGCCATCAGTGCCCCTTCTTCCGGGACTAGCGCCTACAATGAGCAGTTCTTC	CAISAPSSGTSAYNEQFF
TRBV10-3	NA	NA	TRBJ2-2	TGTGCCATCAGCATCGCCGGGATTTTAAACACCGGGGAGCTGTTTTTT	CAISIAGILNTGELFF
TRBV4-2	NA	NA	TRBJ2-7	TGTGCCAGCAGCCTAGGACAGGGACGGGGGGACGAGCAGTACTTC	CASSLGQGRGDEQYF
TRBV5-1	NA	TRBD2	TRBJ2-7	TGCGCCAGCAGCTTGGATAGCGGGATCAGCGAGCAGTACTTC	CASSLDSGISEQYF
TRBV6-1	few	TRBD1	TRBJ1-2	TGTGCCAGCAGTCCGACCGGGACAGGGGGCCTCTATGGCTACACCTTC	CASSPTGTGGLYGYTF
TRBV12-3/TRBV12-4	many	NA	TRBJ1-2	TGTGCCAGCACCACTCCACACATGGAGGGAGGCTACACCTTC	CASTTPHMEGGYTF
TRBV19	NA	NA	TRBJ2-4	TGTGCCAGTATGAACAGGCAAAACATTCAGTACTTC	CASMNRQNIQYF
TRBV7-2	NA	TRBD1	TRBJ2-7	TGTGCCAGCAGCCCTCTGGGACAGGGGACCTACGAGCAGTACTTC	CASSPLGQGTYEQYF
TRBV27	NA	NA	TRBJ2-3	TGTGCCAGCAGTTCCAGTGAGGGCACAGATACGCAGTATTTT	CASSSSEGTDTQYF
TRBV11-1	many	TRBD2	TRBJ2-1	TGTGCCAGCAGCAGGGAGGGATCTGAGCAGTTCTTC	CASSREGSEQFF
TRBV6-1	NA	NA	TRBJ1-2	TGTGCCAGCAAAACGGGGGATGGGGTAAAAGGCTACACCTTC	CASKTGDGVKGYTF
TRBV20-1	NA	NA	TRBJ2-1	TGCAGTGCTAGAGATTTGAGGCCGCGAAATCCCGACAATGAGCAGTTCTTC	CSARDLRPRNPDNEQFF
TRBV3-1	NA	TRBD2	TRBJ2-2	TGTGCCAGCAGCCAAGTAAGTGGGACTAGAGACACCGGGGAGCTGTTTTTT	CASSQVSGTRDTGELFF
TRBV13	NA	TRBD1	TRBJ1-1	TGTGCCAGCAGCTTCGGACAGGGGGCTTGGTATACTGAAGCTTTCTTT	CASSFGQGAWYTEAFF
TRBV9	NA	NA	TRBJ2-1	TGTGCCAGCGCAGCGGTCTGGGGGCTGGGAAATGAGCAGTTCTTC	CASAAVWGLGNEQFF
TRBV4-2	few	NA	TRBJ2-5	TGTGCCAGCAGCCAAGATAGGCAGGCGTCTGGCCGAGAGACCCAGTACTTC	CASSQDRQASGRETQYF
TRBV12-3/TRBV12-4	few	NA	TRBJ2-2	TGTGCCAGCAGCAGTTCAGATATAACCGGGGAGCTGTTTTTT	CASSSSDITGELFF
TRBV20-1	few	NA	TRBJ2-3	TGCAGTGCGCCCCGGCCGGGGGGCTTGGCAGATACGCAGTATTTT	CSAPRPGGLADTQYF